A single sample is the source of the 11 T cell receptor beta chains below, sequenced in a study of shared clonotypes between healthy human individuals. The data were produced by immunoSEQ multiplex PCR, yet TCRdb's version contains in-frame clones alone and is incomplete. The sample carries 2 million to 2.5 million clones, over 90% recorded once. Sequences were obtained from naive CD4+ T cells from PBMCs. Sample subset: CD45RA+ positively selected. Receptors originate from a man aged 18 to 35 in good health. Some clones in this sample may be carry-over from other donors' samples.

The chain joins TRBV18 to TRBJ1-5; D is ambiguous. Per the germline V gene, CDR1 is KGHSH and CDR2 is LQKENI. Between the trimmed V and J ends, which lost 2 bases and 0 bases, there was a span of 8 bases. There are 15 residues in the CDR3. CDR3 DNA sequence: TGTGCCAGCTCACCATCGAGTTTTAGCAATCAGCCCCAGCATTTT. Its protein is CASSPSSFSNQPQHF.

V gene TRBV5-1 combines with J gene TRBJ1-4; no definite D call. The germline V gene has CDR1 SGHRS and CDR2 YFSETQ. The ends were cut back, 3 bases at V and 8 bases at J, with 14 bases in the middle. The CDR3 loop spans 14 amino acids. CDR3 protein: CASSSTRPGEKLFF. The CDR3 DNA reads TGCGCCAGCAGCTCTACCCGACCGGGGGAAAAACTGTTTTTT.

The chain recombines TRBV7-6 with TRBJ1-3; a possible D gene is TRBD1 (6 bases). This CDR3 comprises 15 residues. In germline, CDR1 is SGHVS, CDR2 FNYEAQ. The V end was cut by 4 bases, the J end by 0 bases, with 10 bases between. The CDR3 reads CASSSGTNSGNTIYF. The CDR3 DNA reads TGTGCCAGCAGCTCCGGGACAAACTCTGGAAACACCATATATTTT.

Only one count was recorded for this clone. The chain is built from TRBV4-3 and TRBJ1-2; D gene uncertain. Germline V gene data show CDR1 as LGHNA and CDR2 as YSLEER. V shed 4 bases and J shed 0 bases, with 12 bases lying between them. This CDR3 has 15 amino acids. The CDR3 sequence: CASSRESLANYGYTF. The CDR3 DNA is TGCGCCAGCAGCCGGGAGTCGTTAGCTAACTATGGCTACACCTTC.

V gene TRBV6-5 combines with J gene TRBJ2-2; 8 bases line up with TRBD1. This CDR3 has 14 amino acids. Germline values: CDR1 MNHEY, CDR2 SVGAGI. Losses at the gene ends were 5 bases for V and 6 bases for J; bases not matched to a gene: 5. CDR3 region: CASSHRDRPGELFF. The CDR3 bases are TGTGCCAGCAGTCACCGGGACAGGCCCGGGGAGCTGTTTTTT.

The CDR3 sequence: CASSLGTGVNQPQHF. CDR3 sequence (DNA): TGTGCCAGCAGCCTCGGGACAGGGGTCAATCAGCCCCAGCATTTT. The rearrangement links TRBV5-4 to TRBJ1-5, with 10 bases lining up with TRBD1. V lost 4 bases to trimming and J lost 3 bases; unmatched junction nucleotides: 4. The CDR3 contains 15 residues. The germline CDR1 and CDR2 sequences are SGHNT and YYREEE (reference sequence).

Remarks on this clone: Relative to the germline gene, one junction end is altered; a read error may explain this. The chain combines TRBV27 with TRBJ2-7; D not resolved. The CDR3 runs 11 residues. Looked up from germline, CDR1 is MNHEY and CDR2 is SMNVEV (reference sequence). This CDR3 is CASRSVGEQYF. In nucleotides, the CDR3 is TGTGCTAGCAGGAGCGTAGGGGAGCAGTACTTC.

In this sample, this clone turned up once. This sequence joins TRBV5-1 and TRBJ2-1; D is tentatively TRBD1 or TRBD2 (5 bases each). CDR1 and CDR2 from the germline V gene are SGHRS and YFSETQ. CDR3 length: 15 residues. Trimming removed 1 base from V and 9 bases from J, with 17 bases in between. Here the CDR3 reads CASSLFSDVGTEQFF. In DNA, the CDR3 is TGCGCCAGCAGCTTGTTTTCAGACGTAGGGACTGAGCAGTTCTTC.

The chain employs TRBV4-3 and TRBJ2-5; maybe TRBD1 (6 bases). The CDR3 is 16 amino acids. Between the trimmed V and J ends, which lost 1 base and 1 base, there was a span of 13 bases. The germline gives CDR1 LGHNA, CDR2 YSLEER. The CDR3 spells CASSQASSRGQETQYF. The CDR3 DNA reads as TGCGCCAGCAGCCAAGCGTCCAGCAGGGGCCAAGAGACCCAGTACTTC.

The chain uses TRBV29-1 and TRBJ2-3; TRBD1 aligns across 7 bases. This CDR3 is built from 12 residues. Germline lookup yields CDR1 SQVTM and CDR2 ANQGSEA. V gave up 7 bases and J gave up 2 bases; unmatched junction bases: 3. The CDR3 reads CSGDRNTDTQYF. The CDR3 nucleotides are TGCAGCGGGGACAGAAACACAGATACGCAGTATTTT.

This clone occurred a few times. The same CDR3 arises from other DNA sequences in this sample as well. The CDR3 region is CSARETGGYTF. The DNA of the CDR3 is TGCAGTGCTAGAGAGACAGGGGGCTACACCTTC. V gene TRBV20-1 combines with J gene TRBJ1-2; 7 bases fit TRBD1. V lost 0 bases to trimming and J lost 8 bases; unmatched junction nucleotides: 0. This CDR3 spans 11 amino acids. From germline, CDR1 is DFQATT and CDR2 SNEGSKA (reference sequence).